The 25 T cell receptor beta chains below were found in one sample sequenced in a study of blood T cells in healthy people across ages. Through a sample-barcoded 5' primer and a J-beta primer mix, a second PCR was run for about 6 to 11 cycles. TCRdb re-called the 5' RACE reads through MiXCR, storing one row per CDR3 protein. Altogether 550,000 to 650,000 distinct CDR3 sequences are present, about 30% being singletons, with the ten largest covering 15% to 19%. The sample was blood. The receptors were sampled from a woman older than 75 in good health.

The chain couples TRBV6-1 to TRBJ1-2; 9 bases align to TRBD1. V shed 2 bases, J shed 2 bases, and the junction held 15 bases outside the gene matches. Germline CDR1 MNHNS, CDR2 SASEGT. This CDR3 is 19 amino acids long. The CDR3 region has the DNA TGTGCCAGCAGTGAAAACTCGTGGTGGGACAGGGTGAAGAACTATGGCTACACCTTC. This translates into CASSENSWWDRVKNYGYTF.

This clonotype has ten or more counts. Sequence at one end of the junction differs from germline and may be a read error. The rearrangement uses TRBV27 and TRBJ2-7, with D possibly matching TRBD2 (5 bases). The CDR3 loop spans 17 amino acids. Germline V gives CDR1 MNHEY, CDR2 SMNVEV (reference sequence). The CDR3 DNA reads TGTGCCAGCAGTCTATCAGTACGGGAATGGAGCTCCTACGAGCAGTACTTC. Translating gives CASSLSVREWSSYEQYF.

The CDR3: CASSMSPGQGSWGYGYTF. The CDR3 DNA reads TGTGCCAGTAGTATGTCTCCCGGACAGGGAAGCTGGGGCTATGGCTACACCTTC. The chain recombines TRBV19 with TRBJ1-2; 8 nucleotides align to TRBD1. The V segment lost 3 bases and the J segment 4 bases; nucleotides outside the gene matches: 16. Germline V gene lookup returns CDR1 LNHDA and CDR2 SQIVND (reference sequence). The CDR3 is made up of 18 amino acids.

With regard to this clonotype: This may be a read error: a much more frequent sequence differs by one nucleotide. The chain uses TRBV7-9 and TRBJ1-2; unclear D gene. The CDR3 contains 13 residues. Germline loops: CDR1 SEHNR, CDR2 FQNEAQ (reference sequence). This CDR3 reads CTSSLAKEDGYTF. CDR3 in DNA: TGTACCAGCAGCTTAGCGAAAGAAGATGGCTACACCTTC.

The table lists this clonotype with many counts. The chain employs TRBV29-1 and TRBJ2-2; D gene ambiguous. This CDR3 comprises 13 residues. The germline V gene has CDR1 SQVTM and CDR2 ANQGSEA. Deletions cut 7 bases from V and 4 bases from J, with 13 bases between. The DNA for the CDR3 is TGCAGCGCTCCCGTGGGTGGCACCGGGGAGCTGTTTTTT. It encodes CSAPVGGTGELFF.

Worth noting for this clonotype: A read error may be the cause here, since a much bigger clone is one base away. The V call is TRBV7-2, the J call TRBJ2-1, with D hard to call. The J call could be wrong; TRBJ2-7 is a better fit for the DNA end. CDR1 is SGHTA, CDR2 FQGNSA, per germline. CDR3 length equals 16 residues. The CDR3 is CASTLLGQSSCNEQYF. In DNA form, the CDR3 reads TGTGCCAGCACCCTTCTAGGGCAGAGCTCCTGCAATGAGCAGTACTTC.

This clonotype has a count of ten or more. V usage is TRBV20-1 and J usage is TRBJ1-6, with D possibly matching TRBD1 (5 bases). V dropped 0 bases and J dropped 5 bases, with 14 bases sitting between them. The germline gives CDR1 DFQATT, CDR2 SNEGSKA (reference sequence). This CDR3 spans 16 amino acids. The CDR3 DNA follows: TGCAGTGCTAGAGAGGGGGGGTTCGGGGATAATTCACCCCTCCACTTT. This codes for CSAREGGFGDNSPLHF.

This clonotype was recorded at least ten times. The rearrangement links TRBV7-9 to TRBJ2-1, with 12 bases identical to TRBD2. The length of the CDR3 is 17 residues. Germline V gene sequence: CDR1 SEHNR, CDR2 FQNEAQ (reference sequence). V was pared by 3 bases and J by 9 bases, with 12 bases of the junction left unmatched. The CDR3 reads CASSFTGLAGGRSEQFF. In DNA form, the CDR3 reads TGTGCCAGCAGCTTTACAGGGCTAGCGGGGGGGCGGAGTGAGCAGTTCTTC.

This clonotype was detected ten times or more. The genes are TRBV7-3 and TRBJ2-3; TRBD2 agrees at 11 bases. The CDR3 contains 16 residues. Losses at the gene ends were 5 bases for V and 5 bases for J; bases not matched to a gene: 9. Germline CDR1 is SGHTA and CDR2 is FQGTGA. CDR3 sequence: CASSPLAGGNRDTQYF. CDR3 nucleotides: TGTGCCAGCAGCCCATTAGCGGGGGGGAATCGAGATACGCAGTATTTT.

The rearrangement links TRBV30 to TRBJ1-1; D gene uncertain. Per germline, CDR1 GTSNPN and CDR2 SVGIG (reference sequence). The CDR3 is 13 amino acids. Trimming took 7 bases from V and 1 from J, leaving 13 bases between them. Here the CDR3 reads CASALDRNTEAFF. CDR3 sequence (DNA): TGTGCCTCCGCTCTGGACCGGAACACTGAAGCTTTCTTT.

The genes are TRBV12-3 or TRBV12-4 and TRBJ2-3; 7 nucleotides align to TRBD1. The CDR3 loop spans 14 amino acids. Trimming took 1 base from V and 13 from J; bases not matched to a gene: 11. Here the CDR3 DNA reads TGTGCCAGCAGTTTAGACGTGGGGACAGATGCGGAGTATTTT. Protein: CASSLDVGTDAEYF.

The chain employs TRBV5-1 and TRBJ2-3; D gene ambiguous. Trimming took off 3 bases at V and 5 bases at J, with 10 bases between the two ends. This CDR3 has 13 residues. Germline V gene data show CDR1 as SGHRS and CDR2 as YFSETQ. The CDR3 DNA sequence: TGCGCCAGCAGCTCCGGCCGGCTAGATACGCAGTATTTT. It specifies CASSSGRLDTQYF. The full variable domain, with the rest looked up from reference TRBV5-1 and TRBJ2-3, is KAGVTQTPRYLIKTRGQQVTLSCSPISGHRSVSWYQQTPGQGLQFLFEYFSETQRNKGNFPGRFSGRQFSNSRSEMNVSTLELGDSALYLCASSSGRLDTQYFGPGTRLTVL.

This clonotype has more than one count but fewer than ten. Given a much more abundant clone one base away, this may be a read error. This chain connects TRBV5-6 to TRBJ1-1; a weak D match, TRBD1 (6 bases). Trimming stripped 0 bases from V and 7 bases from J, with 16 bases between. CDR1 is SGHDT, CDR2 YYEEEE, per germline. The CDR3 spans 15 residues. The CDR3 nucleotides read TGTGCCAGCAGCTTGGGGCCTCGGGGGCGTGATGAAGCTTTCTTT. Protein product: CASSLGPRGRDEAFF.

In this sample, this clonotype turned up many times. The chain recombines TRBV28 with TRBJ1-2; D is unclear. Germline V lookup: CDR1 MDHEN, CDR2 SYDVKM. Deletions cut 3 bases from V and 4 bases from J, with 12 bases between. The CDR3 extends over 14 amino acids. CDR3 in amino acids: CASSFAGQVYGYTF. CDR3 DNA sequence: TGTGCCAGCAGTTTTGCAGGCCAAGTCTATGGCTACACCTTC.

This clonotype was counted between two and nine times. The V and J genes are TRBV12-3 or TRBV12-4 and TRBJ2-3, with D possibly TRBD2 on 6 matching bases. V lost 5 bases and J lost 4, with 28 bases in between. The CDR3 is 19 residues long. DNA for the CDR3: TGTGCCAGCAGTATCCAGAGGCGGGGTGCCCATATTGGTCCAGATACGCAGTATTTT. It encodes CASSIQRRGAHIGPDTQYF.

A remark on this clonotype: One end of the junction is discordant with germline, which a read error may explain. The chain combines TRBV5-4 with TRBJ1-1, with 8 bases identical to TRBD1. The germline CDR1 and CDR2 sequences are SGHNT and YYREEE (reference sequence). The CDR3 totals 15 residues. CDR3 in DNA: TGTGCCAGCAGCACCTACAGGGGGAGGGGCACTAAAGCTTTCTTT. This gives the protein CASSTYRGRGTKAFF.

The rearrangement uses TRBV7-9 and TRBJ1-4, with 9 positions matching TRBD1. V lost 5 bases to trimming and J lost 8 bases; unmatched junction nucleotides: 6. CDR3 length: 14 residues. Germline CDR1 reads SEHNR; CDR2 reads FQNEAQ (reference sequence). The CDR3 sequence is CASSITGGEEKLFF. The CDR3 coding sequence is TGTGCCAGCAGCATTACAGGGGGCGAAGAAAAACTGTTTTTT.

V usage is TRBV7-2 and J usage is TRBJ1-2; 7 bases line up with TRBD1. Germline trimming cut 7 bases from V and 8 bases from J; bases unmatched to any gene: 13. The CDR3 extends over 14 amino acids. The germline V gene has CDR1 SGHTA and CDR2 FQGNSA. The CDR3 spells CASTSPGRGEGYTF. In DNA form, the CDR3 reads TGTGCCAGCACCTCACCGGGCAGGGGGGAAGGCTACACCTTC. Drawing the rest from reference TRBV7-2 and TRBJ1-2, the complete variable domain is GAGVSQSPSNKVTEKGKDVELRCDPISGHTALYWYRQSLGQGLEFLIYFQGNSAPDKSGLPSDRFSAERTGGSVSTLTIQRTQQEDSAVYLCASTSPGRGEGYTFGSGTRLTVV.

This clonotype was counted a few times. The chain recombines TRBV20-1 with TRBJ2-7, with TRBD1 matching 8 bases. This CDR3 has 15 amino acids. The germline V gene has CDR1 DFQATT and CDR2 SNEGSKA (reference sequence). V was pared by 3 bases and J by 7 bases, with 14 bases of the junction left unmatched. In DNA, the CDR3 is TGCAGTGCTAGGGGGGGACAGGCCCTCTACAATGAGCAGTACTTC. Translation gives CSARGGQALYNEQYF.

This chain connects TRBV7-2 to TRBJ1-5; D is ambiguous. CDR1 SGHTA and CDR2 FQGNSA come from the germline V gene. The CDR3 is made up of 13 amino acids. V was clipped by 2 bases and J by 10 bases, with 12 bases between them. The chain's CDR3 is CASSLIGTKPQHF. In DNA, the CDR3 is TGTGCCAGCAGCTTAATCGGAACCAAACCCCAGCATTTT. Full variable domain (missing parts from reference TRBV7-2 and TRBJ1-5): GAGVSQSPSNKVTEKGKDVELRCDPISGHTALYWYRQSLGQGLEFLIYFQGNSAPDKSGLPSDRFSAERTGGSVSTLTIQRTQQEDSAVYLCASSLIGTKPQHFGDGTRLSIL.

This clonotype was seen many times. The chain recombines TRBV5-1 with TRBJ1-2, with no clear D. Trimming stripped 0 bases from V and 4 bases from J, with 10 bases between. The germline CDR1 and CDR2 sequences are SGHRS and YFSETQ. The CDR3 runs 14 residues. As DNA, the CDR3 is TGCGCCAGCAGCTTGGACGACTGGGGCTATGGCTACACCTTC. Amino acid sequence: CASSLDDWGYGYTF. Full variable domain (remainder filled in from reference TRBV5-1 and TRBJ1-2): KAGVTQTPRYLIKTRGQQVTLSCSPISGHRSVSWYQQTPGQGLQFLFEYFSETQRNKGNFPGRFSGRQFSNSRSEMNVSTLELGDSALYLCASSLDDWGYGYTFGSGTRLTVV.

This clonotype was counted ten times or more. In DNA form, the CDR3 reads TGTGCCAGCAGCGTGGCTAGCGGGGACTACGAGCAGTACTTC. Amino acid sequence: CASSVASGDYEQYF. The genes are TRBV9 and TRBJ2-7; TRBD2 matches 9 bases. The junction had 3 bases not matched to a gene; V was cut back by 2 bases and J by 3 bases. The CDR3 runs 14 residues. From germline, CDR1 is SGDLS and CDR2 YYNGEE.

This clonotype was detected ten times or more. CDR3 amino acids: CASSARGGLRYNEQFF. The CDR3 nucleotides are TGTGCCAGCAGCGCCAGAGGGGGATTACGGTACAATGAGCAGTTCTTC. The J gene is TRBJ2-1, the V gene TRBV9; a possible D gene is TRBD1 (6 bases). The CDR3 has 16 residues. From germline, CDR1 is SGDLS and CDR2 YYNGEE. Trimming took 3 bases from V and 4 from J, leaving 17 bases between them.

This clonotype was counted many times. The V call is TRBV21-1, the J call TRBJ2-7. TRBV21-1 is labeled a pseudogene. The CDR3 sequence is 12 residues long. For the CDR3, the DNA is TGTGCCAGCGTACTGGCGACCTACGAGCAGTACTTC. Protein: CASVLATYEQYF.

In this sample, this clonotype turned up many times. V is TRBV7-3 and J is TRBJ2-5; perhaps TRBD2 as D (7 bases). Trimming removed 5 bases at V and 7 bases at J, with 17 bases between. The CDR3 has 14 amino acids. Per the germline V gene, CDR1 is SGHTA and CDR2 is FQGTGA. CDR3 sequence (DNA): TGTGCCAGCAGCCAACAGGGATCGGGGGGGACCCAGTACTTC. It is translated as CASSQQGSGGTQYF.